Presented here are 18 T cell receptor beta chains from one specimen sequenced in a study of technical replicates of blood from a few donors (dated 2017 in TCRdb). Library construction relied on the immunoSEQ multiplex PCR assay. Held by TCRdb, this immuneACCESS table contains in-frame sequences only and omits some clones. Under half of the omission traces to an unresolved V gene where checked; the cause of the rest is unknown. This sample holds tens of thousands of clones; under 95% were observed only once. The ten largest clones take up around 0.37% of the sample. Sequencing was performed on T cells isolated from PBMCs. The receptors originated from a human donor in good health.

The genes are TRBV10-2 and TRBJ2-3; D is ambiguous. Trimming removed 3 bases at V and 0 bases at J, with 4 bases between. The CDR3 consists of 13 residues. Germline assignment: CDR1 WSHSY and CDR2 SAAADI. The CDR3 is CASSETSTDTQYF. CDR3 DNA: TGCGCCAGCAGTGAAACTAGCACAGATACGCAGTATTTT.

CDR3 sequence (DNA): TGTGCCAGCAGCCAGCGGGGACTAGCGGGAGTTACCGGGGAGCTGTTTTTT. Translated, it gives CASSQRGLAGVTGELFF. The chain carries TRBV9 and TRBJ2-2; 14 nucleotides align to TRBD2. The CDR3 is 17 residues long. Germline V gene lookup returns CDR1 SGDLS and CDR2 YYNGEE. V gave up 4 bases and J gave up 5 bases; unmatched junction bases: 7.

V and J are TRBV30 and TRBJ1-5; D is undetermined. V was pared by 0 bases and J by 8 bases, with 11 bases between. Germline CDR1 and CDR2: GTSNPN and SVGIG (reference sequence). The CDR3 contains 13 residues. The DNA for the CDR3 is TGTGCCTGGAGTGTACGGCTCGAGGAGCCCCAGCATTTT. The encoded protein is CAWSVRLEEPQHF.

The rearrangement uses TRBV10-3 and TRBJ2-5; 9 bases agree with TRBD2. Germline CDR1 and CDR2: ENHRY and SYGVKD. This CDR3 has 13 amino acids. The J segment lost 5 bases and the V segment lost 6 bases, leaving 4 bases of the junction unmatched. The DNA of the CDR3 is TGTGCCATCAGCGCGGGAGGGGCCGAGACCCAGTACTTC. Protein: CAISAGGAETQYF.

This clone was detected only once. The gene calls are TRBV11-3 and TRBJ1-1; 8 bases line up with TRBD1. Trimming at V came to 0 bases and at J to 4 bases, leaving 4 bases not matched to a gene. In germline, CDR1 is SGHNT, CDR2 YENEEA. The CDR3 contains 15 residues. The CDR3 is CASSLEWTGPTEAFF. CDR3 nucleotides: TGTGCCAGCAGCTTAGAATGGACAGGGCCCACTGAAGCTTTCTTT.

This chain uses TRBV6-5 with TRBJ2-4; D remains unclear. This CDR3 is built from 14 residues. The germline V gene has CDR1 MNHEY and CDR2 SVGAGI. The V gene lost 3 bases and the J gene lost 2 bases, with 8 bases spanning the gap. CDR3 sequence reads: CASSYLQSKNIQYF. CDR3 DNA sequence: TGTGCCAGCAGTTATTTACAGTCCAAAAACATTCAGTACTTC.

The CDR3: CAWSSRVGPQHF. CDR3 DNA: TGTGCCTGGAGTTCTAGAGTCGGGCCCCAGCATTTT. The rearrangement links TRBV30 to TRBJ1-5; D uncertain. Germline V lookup: CDR1 GTSNPN, CDR2 SVGIG (reference sequence). Trimming left V 2 bases short and J 9 bases short, with 11 bases between. The CDR3 consists of 12 residues.

This chain links TRBV4-1 with TRBJ2-1, with unresolved D. The V end was cut by 2 bases, the J end by 10 bases, with 9 bases between. This CDR3 contains 12 residues. Germline values: CDR1 MGHRA, CDR2 YSYEKL. The CDR3 bases are TGCGCCAGCAGCCAATCGACAAAGGAGCAGTTCTTC. This gives the protein CASSQSTKEQFF.

The chain couples TRBV6-5 to TRBJ2-6; D remains unclear. This CDR3 region has 16 residues. The V gene lost 0 bases and the J gene lost 0 bases, with 6 bases spanning the gap. CDR1 and CDR2 from the germline V gene are MNHEY and SVGAGI. CDR3 region: CASSYSPSSGANVLTF. DNA of the CDR3: TGTGCCAGCAGTTACTCTCCCAGCTCTGGGGCCAACGTCCTGACTTTC.

This chain joins TRBV29-1 and TRBJ2-5; 8 bases agree with TRBD2. The length of the CDR3 is 12 residues. CDR1 SQVTM and CDR2 ANQGSEA come from the germline V gene. The V gene end was trimmed by 5 bases and the J gene end by 5 bases; junction bases not matched to a gene: 4. The DNA for the CDR3 is TGCAGCGTTCCCACGGGAGGGGAGACCCAGTACTTC. It specifies CSVPTGGETQYF.

This clone appeared once. The chain recombines TRBV5-4 with TRBJ1-1; possible D gene TRBD1, 6 bases. Trimming stripped 3 bases from V and 4 bases from J, with 19 bases between. The CDR3 sequence is 16 residues long. Looked up from germline, CDR1 is SGHNT and CDR2 is YYREEE (reference sequence). The CDR3 loop is CASSYSRTESGTEAFF. The CDR3 DNA follows: TGTGCCAGCAGCTACTCCCGGACAGAGTCAGGCACTGAAGCTTTCTTT. Based on the CDR3 plus reference TRBV5-4 and TRBJ1-1, the full variable domain is ETGVTQSPTHLIKTRGQQVTLRCSSQSGHNTVSWYQQALGQGPQFIFQYYREEENGRGNFPPRFSGLQFPNYSSELNVNALELDDSALYLCASSYSRTESGTEAFFGQGTRLTVV.

The rearrangement links TRBV30 to TRBJ1-2; D is undetermined. This CDR3 region has 14 residues. CDR1 is GTSNPN and CDR2 is SVGIG in the germline V gene (reference sequence). The ends were cut back, 0 bases at V and 2 bases at J, with 10 bases in the middle. For the CDR3, the DNA is TGTGCCTGGAGTGTACTGATAGCAAACTATGGCTACACCTTC. As protein: CAWSVLIANYGYTF.

The V gene is TRBV10-3, the J gene TRBJ2-5; D gene unclear. V shed 3 bases and J shed 4 bases, with 6 bases lying between them. CDR3 size: 12 residues. Germline V CDR1 and CDR2: ENHRY, SYGVKD. Here the CDR3 reads CAISEPRETQYF. In DNA form, the CDR3 reads TGTGCCATCAGTGAACCCAGAGAGACCCAGTACTTC.

V usage is TRBV5-1 and J usage is TRBJ1-2; maybe TRBD1 (5 bases). V gave up 0 bases and J gave up 5 bases, with 14 bases separating them. CDR1 SGHRS and CDR2 YFSETQ come from the germline V gene. This CDR3 has 15 amino acids. Written as DNA, the CDR3 is TGCGCCAGCAGCTTGGTCCCTGACAGTTCATATGGCTACACCTTC. Its protein product is CASSLVPDSSYGYTF.

This sequence joins TRBV25-1 and TRBJ1-2, with TRBD1 as a possible D gene (5 bases). The CDR3 loop spans 15 amino acids. CDR1 and CDR2 from the germline V gene are MGHDK and SYGVNS. Trimming left V 2 bases short and J 4 bases short, with 14 bases between. The CDR3 reads CASSEPGDLGYGYTF. Written as DNA, the CDR3 is TGTGCCAGCAGTGAACCCGGGGACTTAGGCTATGGCTACACCTTC.

Here the CDR3 reads CASSPWSHYTGELFF. The CDR3, as DNA: TGTGCCAGCAGTCCGTGGTCACATTACACCGGGGAGCTGTTTTTT. The chain couples TRBV5-6 to TRBJ2-2, with unresolved D. This CDR3 has 15 amino acids. V lost 5 bases and J 3 bases, leaving 14 bases between the germline ends. Germline V lookup: CDR1 SGHDT, CDR2 YYEEEE.

The chain couples TRBV19 to TRBJ2-7; maybe TRBD1 (5 bases). CDR3 length: 15 residues. CDR1 and CDR2 from the germline V gene are LNHDA and SQIVND (reference sequence). V lost 1 base and J 0 bases, leaving 10 bases between the germline ends. CDR3 loop: CASSIVGQSSYEQYF. The CDR3 DNA sequence: TGTGCCAGTAGTATAGTGGGGCAGAGCTCCTACGAGCAGTACTTC. The full variable domain, completed using reference TRBV19 and TRBJ2-7, is DGGITQSPKYLFRKEGQNVTLSCEQNLNHDAMYWYRQDPGQGLRLIYYSQIVNDFQKGDIAEGYSVSREKKESFPLTVTSAQKNPTAFYLCASSIVGQSSYEQYFGPGTRLTVT.

The chain carries TRBV5-4 and TRBJ1-1; possible D gene TRBD1, 6 bases. V lost 0 bases and J lost 4, with 19 bases in between. CDR1 is SGHNT and CDR2 is YYREEE in the germline V gene (reference sequence). This CDR3 is built from 17 residues. CDR3 residues: CASSLGFAGARGTEAFF. CDR3 in DNA: TGTGCCAGCAGCTTGGGGTTCGCGGGGGCGCGGGGCACTGAAGCTTTCTTT.